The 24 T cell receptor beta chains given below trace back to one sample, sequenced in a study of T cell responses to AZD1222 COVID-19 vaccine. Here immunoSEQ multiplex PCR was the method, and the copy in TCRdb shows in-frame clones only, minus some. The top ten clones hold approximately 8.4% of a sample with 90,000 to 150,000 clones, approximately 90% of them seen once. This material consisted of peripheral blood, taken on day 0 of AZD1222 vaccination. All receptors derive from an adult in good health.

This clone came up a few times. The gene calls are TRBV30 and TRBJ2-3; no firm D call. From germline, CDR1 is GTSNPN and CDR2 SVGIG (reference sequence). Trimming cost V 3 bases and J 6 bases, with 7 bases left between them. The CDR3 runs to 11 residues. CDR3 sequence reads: CAWRRWDTQYF. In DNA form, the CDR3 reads TGTGCCTGGAGGAGGTGGGATACGCAGTATTTT.

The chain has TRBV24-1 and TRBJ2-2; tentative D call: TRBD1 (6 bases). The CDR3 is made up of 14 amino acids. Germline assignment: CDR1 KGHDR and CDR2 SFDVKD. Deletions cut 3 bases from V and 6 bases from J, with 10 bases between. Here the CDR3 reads CATSDPRGSGELFF. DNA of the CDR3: TGTGCCACCAGTGATCCTAGGGGGTCCGGGGAGCTGTTTTTT.

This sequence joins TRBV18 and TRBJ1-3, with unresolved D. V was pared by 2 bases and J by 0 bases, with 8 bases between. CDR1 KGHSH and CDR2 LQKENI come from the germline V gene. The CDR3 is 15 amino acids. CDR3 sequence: CASSPEVGSGNTIYF. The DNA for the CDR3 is TGTGCCAGCTCACCAGAGGTGGGCTCTGGAAACACCATATATTTT.

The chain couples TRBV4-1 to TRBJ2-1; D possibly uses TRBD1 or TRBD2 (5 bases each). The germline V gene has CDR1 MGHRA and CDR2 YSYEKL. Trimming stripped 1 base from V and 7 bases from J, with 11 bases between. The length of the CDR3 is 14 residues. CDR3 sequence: CASSQVGTGNEQFF. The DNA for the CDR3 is TGCGCCAGCAGCCAAGTCGGGACGGGGAATGAGCAGTTCTTC.

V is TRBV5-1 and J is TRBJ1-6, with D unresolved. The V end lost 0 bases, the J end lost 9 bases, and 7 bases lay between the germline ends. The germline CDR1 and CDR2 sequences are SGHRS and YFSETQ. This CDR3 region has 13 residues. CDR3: CASSLEVGSPLHF. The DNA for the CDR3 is TGCGCCAGCAGCTTGGAGGTGGGTTCACCCCTCCACTTT.

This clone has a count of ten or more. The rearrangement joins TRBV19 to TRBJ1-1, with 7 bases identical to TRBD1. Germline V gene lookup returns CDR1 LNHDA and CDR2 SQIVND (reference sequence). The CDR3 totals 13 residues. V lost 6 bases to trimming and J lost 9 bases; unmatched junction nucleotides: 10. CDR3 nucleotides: TGTGCCAGTAGCCCGACAGGGCATGAAAAAGCTTTCTTT. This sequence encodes CASSPTGHEKAFF.

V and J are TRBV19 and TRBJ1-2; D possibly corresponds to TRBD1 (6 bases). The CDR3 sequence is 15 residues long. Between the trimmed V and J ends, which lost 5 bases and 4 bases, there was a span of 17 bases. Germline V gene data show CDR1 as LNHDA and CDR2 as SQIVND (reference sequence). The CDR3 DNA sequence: TGTGCCAGTAGTTCCGACAGGCCATTACCCTATGGCTACACCTTC. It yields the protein CASSSDRPLPYGYTF.

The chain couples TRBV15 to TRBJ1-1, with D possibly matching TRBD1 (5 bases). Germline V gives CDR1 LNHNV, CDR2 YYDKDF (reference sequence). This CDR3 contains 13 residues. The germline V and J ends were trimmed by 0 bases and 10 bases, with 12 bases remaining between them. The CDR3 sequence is CATSRDLQGAAFF. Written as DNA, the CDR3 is TGTGCCACCAGCAGAGATCTTCAGGGCGCAGCTTTCTTT.

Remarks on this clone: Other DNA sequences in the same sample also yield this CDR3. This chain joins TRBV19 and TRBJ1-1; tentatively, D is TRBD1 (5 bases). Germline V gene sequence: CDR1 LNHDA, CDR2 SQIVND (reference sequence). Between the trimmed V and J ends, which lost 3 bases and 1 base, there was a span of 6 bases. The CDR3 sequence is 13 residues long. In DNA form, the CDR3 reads TGTGCCAGTAGTATGGGGACGAACACTGAAGCTTTCTTT. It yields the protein CASSMGTNTEAFF.

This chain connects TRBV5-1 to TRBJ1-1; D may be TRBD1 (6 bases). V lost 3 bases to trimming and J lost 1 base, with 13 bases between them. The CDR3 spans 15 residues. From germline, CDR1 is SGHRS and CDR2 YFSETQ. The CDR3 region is CASSSSGQKNTEAFF. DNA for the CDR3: TGCGCCAGCAGCTCCTCTGGACAGAAGAACACTGAAGCTTTCTTT.

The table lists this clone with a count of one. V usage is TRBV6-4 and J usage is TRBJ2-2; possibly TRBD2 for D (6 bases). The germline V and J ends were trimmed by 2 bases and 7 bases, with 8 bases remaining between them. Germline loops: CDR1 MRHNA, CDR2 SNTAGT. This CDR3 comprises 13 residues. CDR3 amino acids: CASSDRRGGELFF. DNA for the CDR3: TGTGCCAGCAGTGACCGGAGGGGCGGGGAGCTGTTTTTT.

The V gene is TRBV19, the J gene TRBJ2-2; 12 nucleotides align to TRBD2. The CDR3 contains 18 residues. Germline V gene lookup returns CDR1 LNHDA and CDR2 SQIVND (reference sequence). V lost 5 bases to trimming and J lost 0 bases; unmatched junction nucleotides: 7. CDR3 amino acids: CASSVRLAGDANTGELFF. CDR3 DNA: TGTGCCAGTAGTGTACGACTAGCGGGAGACGCGAACACCGGGGAGCTGTTTTTT.

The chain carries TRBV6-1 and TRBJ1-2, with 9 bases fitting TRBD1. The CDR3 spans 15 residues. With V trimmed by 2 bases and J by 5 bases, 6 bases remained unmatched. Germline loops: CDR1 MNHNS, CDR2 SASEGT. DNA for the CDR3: TGTGCCAGCAGTGAAAGGGGACAGGGCCGGTATGGCTACACCTTC. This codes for CASSERGQGRYGYTF.

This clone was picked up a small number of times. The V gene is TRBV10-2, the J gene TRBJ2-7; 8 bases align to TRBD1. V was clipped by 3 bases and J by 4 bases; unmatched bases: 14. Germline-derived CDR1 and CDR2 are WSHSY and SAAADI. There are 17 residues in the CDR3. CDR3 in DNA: TGCGCCAGCAGTGATCCCGGACAGGGCAAGGGGCGGTACGAGCAGTACTTC. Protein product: CASSDPGQGKGRYEQYF.

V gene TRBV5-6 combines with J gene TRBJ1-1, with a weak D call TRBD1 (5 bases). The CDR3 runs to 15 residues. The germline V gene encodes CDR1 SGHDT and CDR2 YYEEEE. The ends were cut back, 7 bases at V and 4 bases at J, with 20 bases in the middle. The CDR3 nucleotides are TGTGCCAGCTCCTCGTTCTCGGGGCTTAGCACTGAAGCTTTCTTT. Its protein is CASSSFSGLSTEAFF.

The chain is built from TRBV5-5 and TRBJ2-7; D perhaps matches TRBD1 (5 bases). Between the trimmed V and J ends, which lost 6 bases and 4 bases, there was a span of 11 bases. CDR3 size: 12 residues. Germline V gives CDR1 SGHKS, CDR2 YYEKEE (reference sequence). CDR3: CASKGDGYEQYF. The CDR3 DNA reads TGTGCCAGCAAAGGGGATGGGTACGAGCAGTACTTC. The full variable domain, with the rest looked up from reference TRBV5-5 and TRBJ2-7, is DAGVTQSPTHLIKTRGQQVTLRCSPISGHKSVSWYQQVLGQGPQFIFQYYEKEERGRGNFPDRFSARQFPNYSSELNVNALLLGDSALYLCASKGDGYEQYFGPGTRLTVT.

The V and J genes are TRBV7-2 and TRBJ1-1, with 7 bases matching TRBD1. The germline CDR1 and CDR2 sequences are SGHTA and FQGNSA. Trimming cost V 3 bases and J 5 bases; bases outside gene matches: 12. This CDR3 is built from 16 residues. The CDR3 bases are TGTGCCAGCAGCTTTACCCGTACAGGGGTGGGTACTGAAGCTTTCTTT. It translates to CASSFTRTGVGTEAFF.

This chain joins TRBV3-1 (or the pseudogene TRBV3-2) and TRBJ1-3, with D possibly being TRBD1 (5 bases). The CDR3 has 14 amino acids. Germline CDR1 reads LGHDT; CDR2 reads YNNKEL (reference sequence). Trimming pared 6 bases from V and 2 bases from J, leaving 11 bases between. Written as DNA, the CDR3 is TGTGCCAGCAGGCGGACAATTGCTGGAAACACCATATATTTT. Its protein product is CASRRTIAGNTIYF.

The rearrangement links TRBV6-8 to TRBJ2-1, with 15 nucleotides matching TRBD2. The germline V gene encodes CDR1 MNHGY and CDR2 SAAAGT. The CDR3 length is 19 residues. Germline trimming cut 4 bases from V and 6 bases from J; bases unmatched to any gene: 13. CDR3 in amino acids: CASSSPGLAGGPPGNEQFF. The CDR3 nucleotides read TGTGCCAGCAGTTCACCGGGACTAGCGGGAGGCCCCCCGGGCAATGAGCAGTTCTTC.

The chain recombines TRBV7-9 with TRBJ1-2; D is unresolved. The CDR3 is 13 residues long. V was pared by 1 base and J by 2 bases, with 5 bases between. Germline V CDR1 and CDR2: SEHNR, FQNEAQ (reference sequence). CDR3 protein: CASSLVRNYGYTF. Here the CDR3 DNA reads TGTGCCAGCAGCTTAGTACGCAACTATGGCTACACCTTC.

The CDR3 region is CASTTGIGYSGNTIYF. As DNA, the CDR3 is TGTGCCAGCACCACAGGGATCGGGTACTCTGGAAACACCATATATTTT. The rearrangement uses TRBV28 and TRBJ1-3; tentatively, D is TRBD1 (6 bases). This CDR3 is 16 amino acids long. Germline V gene sequence: CDR1 MDHEN, CDR2 SYDVKM. V gave up 7 bases and J gave up 0 bases, with 16 bases separating them.

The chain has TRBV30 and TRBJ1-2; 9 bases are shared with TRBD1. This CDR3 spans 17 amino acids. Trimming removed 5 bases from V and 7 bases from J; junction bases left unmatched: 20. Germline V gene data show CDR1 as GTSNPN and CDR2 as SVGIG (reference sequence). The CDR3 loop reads CAWRIPGQGILRGGYTF. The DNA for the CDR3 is TGTGCCTGGCGGATACCGGGACAGGGTATTCTCAGGGGTGGCTACACCTTC. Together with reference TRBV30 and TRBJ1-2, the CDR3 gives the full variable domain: SQTIHQWPATLVQPVGSPLSLECTVEGTSNPNLYWYRQAAGRGLQLLFYSVGIGQISSEVPQNLSASRPQDRQFILSSKKLLLSDSGFYLCAWRIPGQGILRGGYTFGSGTRLTVV.

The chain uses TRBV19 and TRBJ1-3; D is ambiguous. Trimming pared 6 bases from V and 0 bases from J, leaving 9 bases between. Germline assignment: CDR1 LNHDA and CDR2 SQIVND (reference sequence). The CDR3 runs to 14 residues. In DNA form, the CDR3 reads TGTGCCAGTAGCCCTATTAGCTCTGGAAACACCATATATTTT. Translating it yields CASSPISSGNTIYF.

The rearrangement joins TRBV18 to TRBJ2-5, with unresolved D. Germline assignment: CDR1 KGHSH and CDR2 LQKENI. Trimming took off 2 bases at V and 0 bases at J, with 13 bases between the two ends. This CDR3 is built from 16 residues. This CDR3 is CASSPSEAEYQETQYF. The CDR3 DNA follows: TGTGCCAGCTCACCAAGTGAGGCGGAATACCAAGAGACCCAGTACTTC.